By share of the sample, the clone carrying this T cell receptor beta chain is medium-sized (0.01 to 0.1%). The CDR3 runs to 16 residues. V lost 7 bases and J lost 2, with 18 bases in between. This record belongs to a study of early stage breast cancer tumors. Assay used: immunoSEQ multiplex PCR; TCRdb lists only in-frame clones, some missing. The sample shows 20,000 to 25,000 clones, approximately 67% of them seen only once. Sequencing input: breast tumor tissue. The chain recombines TRBV23-1 with TRBJ2-1; maybe TRBD2 (5 bases). TRBV23-1 is known as an ORF, though its function is uncertain. This sequence was found in a person aged 55 to 75 with breast cancer. For the CDR3, the DNA is TGCGCCAGCATAATCCGGAAACGGGAAACCTACAATGAGCAGTTCTTC. Its translation: CASIIRKRETYNEQFF.